This note documents a single T cell receptor (beta chain) sequence. The data stem from a study of T cell responses to AZD1222 COVID-19 vaccine. Trimming took off 3 bases at V and 8 bases at J, with 19 bases between the two ends. Germline CDR1 reads MDHEN; CDR2 reads SYDVKM. This CDR3 has 15 residues. Libraries were prepared by immunoSEQ multiplex PCR; TCRdb keeps only in-frame clonotypes and omits some of them. The sample includes tens of thousands of clones, 80% of them seen just once. The chain couples TRBV28 to TRBJ1-2; a weak D match, TRBD1 (6 bases). The sequence was obtained from an adult in good health. The sample in question was peripheral blood, obtained on day 0 of AZD1222 vaccination. This CDR3 is CASSFPAGVVYGYTF. The CDR3 nucleotides are TGTGCCAGCAGTTTCCCGGCAGGGGTAGTGTACGGCTACACCTTC.